The 4 T cell receptor beta chains given below trace back to one sample, sequenced in a study of blood T cell repertoires in COVID-19 (TCRdb year 2020). The method behind the library was the immunoSEQ multiplex PCR assay. The source is immuneACCESS, and TCRdb retained only in-frame sequences with V and J called. Part of the clones is not carried over; for the studies checked, unresolved V genes explain less than half of this, and the remainder is unexplained. In this sample the table shows approximately 330,000 clones, 87% of which occur a single time. The ten largest clones capture just over 9.5% of the sample. The specimen was peripheral blood. The origin of the receptors is a man aged 30 to 45 with COVID-19, enrolled during active disease.

This clone came up once. The rearrangement links TRBV7-8 to TRBJ2-7, with a possible D match to TRBD2 (5 bases). Trimming removed 0 bases from V and 5 bases from J, with 14 bases in between. Germline CDR1 reads SGHVS; CDR2 reads FQNEAQ. CDR3 size: 15 residues. In DNA form, the CDR3 reads TGTGCCAGCAGCTTAGCTGGCGGGCTAGCTGACGAGCAGTACTTC. This gives the protein CASSLAGGLADEQYF.

The chain is built from TRBV9 and TRBJ1-4, with a possible D match to TRBD1 (5 bases). From germline, CDR1 is SGDLS and CDR2 YYNGEE. The ends were cut back, 3 bases at V and 5 bases at J, with 17 bases in the middle. This CDR3 comprises 16 residues. The CDR3 loop reads CASSAEAGRGNEKLFF. CDR3 DNA sequence: TGTGCCAGCAGCGCCGAGGCGGGACGTGGAAATGAAAAACTGTTTTTT.

This chain connects TRBV6-4 to TRBJ2-1; 8 bases are a match to TRBD2. Looked up from germline, CDR1 is MRHNA and CDR2 is SNTAGT. The CDR3 is made up of 16 amino acids. The junction had 4 bases not matched to a gene; V was cut back by 0 bases and J by 3 bases. The CDR3 here is CASSDSTTSDYNEQFF. DNA for the CDR3: TGTGCCAGCAGTGACTCGACGACTAGCGACTACAATGAGCAGTTCTTC.

The chain employs TRBV7-2 and TRBJ2-5; 11 bases are a match to TRBD2. The CDR3 contains 18 residues. Germline CDR1 reads SGHTA; CDR2 reads FQGNSA. The V segment lost 2 bases and the J segment 7 bases; nucleotides outside the gene matches: 15. The DNA for the CDR3 is TGTGCCAGCAGCTTATATGTTTATAGCGGGAGGGCCCTGGGGACCCAGTACTTC. Its protein product is CASSLYVYSGRALGTQYF.